The clone carrying this TCR beta chain was seen a single time. Its antigen is unidentified. The genomic DNA of each subset was split evenly across several immunoSEQ plates. Sequenced by immunoSEQ multiplex PCR; TCRdb stores in-frame clones only, minus some. The sample shows over a million clones, 95% to 97% of them seen only once. These data come from a study of shared clonotypes between healthy human individuals. Germline lookup yields CDR1 SNHLY and CDR2 FYNNEI. V shed 3 bases and J 3 bases; nucleotides not matched to a gene: 5. This CDR3 spans 16 amino acids. Study conclusions and caveats: In having few donors, the study represented limited genetic and exposure-history diversity.

Sequenced: naive CD4+ T cells sorted from blood. This sample's subset: CD45RA+ positively selected. The chain uses TRBV2 and TRBJ2-2; 9 bases map to TRBD1. The sequence was collected from a young man in good health. DNA of the CDR3: TGTGCCAGCAGTGAGGGGACAGGGCTCGACACCGGGGAGCTGTTTTTT. Its protein is CASSEGTGLDTGELFF.